These T cell receptor beta chains were read from a single sample in a study of cytomegalovirus exposure and HLA in healthy donors. The protocol was immunoSEQ multiplex PCR, while the TCRdb copy is restricted to in-frame clones and leaves out a portion. Altogether roughly 93,000 clones are present, around three quarters being singletons, with the ten largest covering approximately 8.4%. What was sequenced was PBMCs. The receptors originated from a human donor in good health. Both conserved end residues are part of each CDR3.

v_call	cdr3_aa
TRBV6-1	CASHIQENTEAFF
TRBV2	CASRDRVVYEQYF
TRBV20-1	CSGWRDFIAFF
TRBV4-1	CASSQVFGGGSPYGYTF
TRBV2	CASNGGQWSNSPLHF
TRBV5-1	CASSLGQGFADTQYF
TRBV7-9	CSSSPIGGANTEAFF
TRBV27	CASSRTPLGTEHGYTF
TRBV5-1	CASSLAAGAGAEAFF
TRBV21-1	CASSKALAEEQYF
TRBV5-1	CASNLAIDYNEQFF
TRBV7-9	CASSQLAYQETQYF
TRBV7-8	CASSFLQGANGYTF
TRBV19	CASSNTGVGSNQPQHF
TRBV6-5	CASTTSGTGNSPLHF
TRBV4-3	CASSQDPPGTNEKLFF
TRBV2	CASSEGAYGYTF
TRBV19	CASSRVIVAGSVSYNEQFF
TRBV5-1	CASSRPGRRLAQEPQYF
TRBV30	CAWGGGIFEQYF
TRBV5-1	CASSGDIYNEQFF
TRBV7-9	CASSSSPGLAGGEQYF
TRBV7-2	CASSYPTGAETQYF
TRBV7-9	CSSSYWTGASRGEQYF
TRBV19	CASSIYLSGVYSGANVLTF
TRBV2	CASSDNRGETQYF
TRBV6-5	CASSSSDRGCEAFF
TRBV27	CATGQGFREQYF
TRBV9	CASSGQGAGRGEQYF
TRBV19	CASSPQGNEKLFF
TRBV25-1	CASTNRGLSYEQYF
TRBV5-3	CARPNTGSSGANVLTF
TRBV18	CASSKQGTGELFF
TRBV7-9	CSSSSGGVAEAFF
TRBV30	CAWSVQTYGYTF
TRBV4-2	CASSREVAGGSYEQYF
TRBV6-5	CASSLIAGGVNNEQFF
TRBV6-5	CASSSPSGRRYEQYF
TRBV19	CASRRDNTYTEAFF
TRBV15	CATSPKAGVGNQPQHF
TRBV6-5	CASSPPLRNEQYF
TRBV6-5	CASSYPAGSGYEQYF
TRBV6-5	CASSYFPSGGTGELFF
TRBV7-2	CASSIVDGYTF
TRBV5-6	CASSLRRAGLSAAFF
TRBV29-1	CSVRGPEKLFF
TRBV25-1	CASSVRGDYGYTF
TRBV6-6	CASSTQQGPTYEQFF